The present T cell receptor beta chain was sequenced within a study of T cell responses to AZD1222 COVID-19 vaccine. The table lists this clone with a count of one. What it binds is unknown. Whole-study results and caveats: Spike-wide coverage was observed for vaccine-associated CD4 TCRs, with dominant responses at 160-218 and 743-854. Donors were mostly white British, more females; clonal diversity possibly underestimated.

V was pared by 0 bases and J by 2 bases, with 11 bases between. CDR1 and CDR2 from the germline V gene are LGHDT and YNNKEL (reference sequence). This CDR3 contains 16 residues. Sequencing was performed with immunoSEQ multiplex PCR; in TCRdb, only in-frame clones are kept and a portion is missing. The repertoire includes approximately 150,000 clones, 90% of them detected once, and 2.5% to 3% sits in the top ten. Sequenced here: peripheral blood, sampled on day 0 of AZD1222 vaccination. The sequence was obtained from an adult in good health. This rearrangement joins TRBV3-1 (or the pseudogene TRBV3-2) to TRBJ2-1; D is ambiguous. The CDR3 DNA reads TGTGCCAGCAGCCAAGAACCGCAGGATCCCTACAATGAGCAGTTCTTC. This encodes CASSQEPQDPYNEQFF.